The T cell receptor (beta chain) described here comes from a study of T cells in Graves' hyperthyroidism and ophthalmopathy. Study outcomes and limitations: The authors' 13 V-J model separated ophthalmopathy from stable hyperthyroidism. Clonotypes that were expanded in thyroid above 0.001 mostly appeared in blood too.

Amplification yielded TCR beta CDR3 regions, with RNA transcripts as the source. An initial round of RT-PCR targeting the TCR CDR3 relied on the HTBI primer set. TCRdb reanalysed the multiplex PCR reads using MiXCR and keeps one entry per CDR3 protein. The sample yields some 570,000 distinct CDR3 sequences, approximately 17% seen once. In germline, CDR1 is SGHTA, CDR2 FQGTGA. The CDR3 covers 13 residues. The V end was cut by 5 bases, the J end by 4 bases, with 9 bases between. This clonotype was counted ten times or more. Its target is unknown. Sequencing input: blood. The source of this sequence is a woman between 18 and 29 years old with Graves' ophthalmopathy. This chain uses TRBV7-3 with TRBJ2-1, with D uncertain. The CDR3 sequence is CASSPNLYNEQFF. As DNA, the CDR3 is TGTGCCAGCAGCCCAAACCTTTACAATGAGCAGTTCTTC.